This TCR beta chain came from a study of T cells after yellow fever vaccination. About the research overall: In the case of low-cell-number fractions, SMART-Seq v4 Ultra Low Input was used for preparation. General study results and limits: Within FACS-sorted repertoires, abundant clonotypes contaminating from the bulk population could be present.

Synthesis of TCR cDNA relied on 5'RACE template switching, which attached a universal primer site and UMIs. One entry per CDR3 protein results from TCRdb running MiXCR on the 5' RACE reads. The sample holds approximately 600,000 distinct CDR3 sequences, 9% to 15% seen once. This CDR3 comprises 15 residues. V shed 0 bases, J shed 2 bases, and the junction held 5 bases outside the gene matches. Germline V gene data show CDR1 as SGDLS and CDR2 as YYNGEE. Turning to this clonotype: Its antigen is unidentified.

The V and J genes are TRBV9 and TRBJ2-7; 7 positions agree with TRBD1. The origin of this receptor is a man aged 25-45 years who received the YFV17D yellow fever vaccine. The input for sequencing was PBMCs, taken on the day of the yellow fever booster vaccination. The CDR3 bases are TGTGCCAGCAGCGTAGCTACTGGGACAGCCTACGAGCAGTACTTC. This codes for CASSVATGTAYEQYF.